This TCR beta chain was retrieved from a study of PD-L1 blockade in urothelial cancer. Time point described: pretreatment peripheral blood. V lost 3 bases, J lost 2 bases, and 10 bases lay in between. Per the germline V gene, CDR1 is SGHTA and CDR2 is FQGNSA. This CDR3 region has 14 residues. The data were produced by immunoSEQ multiplex PCR, yet TCRdb's version contains in-frame clones alone and is incomplete. The table has approximately 71,000 clones, 80% to 85% seen once. The sequenced sample was PBMCs, obtained around atezolizumab (anti-PD-L1) treatment. The sequence derives from a woman in her seventies with urothelial cancer. The chain is built from TRBV7-2 and TRBJ1-1, with unresolved D. The CDR3 nucleotides read TGTGCCAGCAGCTTGGAGCCGACTAACACTGAAGCTTTCTTT. This encodes CASSLEPTNTEAFF. Together with reference TRBV7-2 and TRBJ1-1, the CDR3 gives the full variable domain: GAGVSQSPSNKVTEKGKDVELRCDPISGHTALYWYRQSLGQGLEFLIYFQGNSAPDKSGLPSDRFSAERTGGSVSTLTIQRTQQEDSAVYLCASSLEPTNTEAFFGQGTRLTVV.